Sequencing of this T cell receptor (beta chain) was carried out in a study of blood T cell repertoires in COVID-19. Study as a whole: COVID-19 samples collected from the United States, Italy and Spain covered acute and convalescent phases.

Germline V gives CDR1 ENHRY, CDR2 SYGVKD. The ends were cut back, 4 bases at V and 2 bases at J, with 9 bases in the middle. The CDR3 totals 13 residues. This table comes from immunoSEQ multiplex PCR, and its TCRdb copy is limited to in-frame clones, with some not included. The data contain 300,000 to 350,000 clones, around four fifths of them seen just once; the ten biggest clones take up 3%. Specimen: peripheral blood. This chain joins TRBV10-3 and TRBJ2-7, with D tentatively TRBD2 (5 bases). The receptor was isolated from a man under 40 with active or convalescent COVID-19. CDR3 bases: TGTGCCATCAGTGGCGGGCTTCCCTACGAGCAGTACTTC. It yields the protein CAISGGLPYEQYF.